The 10 T cell receptor beta chains below were found in one sample sequenced in a study of blood T cells in healthy people across ages. For the second PCR, which ran for 7 to 11 cycles, a sample-barcoded 5' primer and a J-beta primer mix were used. A single record per CDR3 protein comes from TCRdb applying MiXCR to the 5' RACE reads. The data hold 1.4 million or so distinct CDR3 sequences, with 35% to 45% observed a single time. The sample comprised blood. These receptors were collected from a young woman in good health.

This clonotype was detected only once. The chain uses TRBV5-1 and TRBJ2-3; 10 nucleotides line up with TRBD2. Germline V CDR1 and CDR2: SGHRS, YFSETQ. The V segment lost 0 bases and the J segment 3 bases; nucleotides outside the gene matches: 4. The CDR3 spans 16 residues. The CDR3 DNA is TGCGCCAGCAGCTTGGCGGTTAGCGGGGGGACAGATACGCAGTATTTT. Translated: CASSLAVSGGTDTQYF.

This rearrangement joins TRBV10-3 to TRBJ2-1; the match to TRBD1 covers 10 bases. The CDR3 totals 14 residues. The V gene's germline CDR1 is ENHRY and CDR2 SYGVKD. With V trimmed by 7 bases and J by 6 bases, 6 bases remained unmatched. DNA for the CDR3: TGTGCCATCACGAGACAGGGGGCCTCCAATGAGCAGTTCTTC. Translation gives CAITRQGASNEQFF.

This clonotype has a handful of counts. The CDR3 nucleotides are TGTGCCAGCAGCTTAGATATTTACTGGACAACAGAAAACTATGGCTACACCTTC. This translates into CASSLDIYWTTENYGYTF. The chain joins TRBV7-2 to TRBJ1-2, with D perhaps matching TRBD1 (5 bases). Trimming stripped 1 base from V and 2 bases from J, with 20 bases between. CDR3 length: 18 amino acids. Germline V gene lookup returns CDR1 SGHTA and CDR2 FQGNSA.

The V gene is TRBV7-3, the J gene TRBJ2-5; TRBD1 is a possible D gene (6 bases). Germline loops: CDR1 SGHTA, CDR2 FQGTGA. The V end lost 4 bases, the J end lost 5 bases, and 11 bases lay between the germline ends. The CDR3 loop spans 13 amino acids. This CDR3 is CASSSTGCETQYF. CDR3 DNA: TGTGCCAGCAGCTCAACAGGGTGCGAGACCCAGTACTTC.

The chain links TRBV10-2 to TRBJ2-7; tentative D call: TRBD2 (6 bases). The CDR3 has 13 residues. V was clipped by 7 bases and J by 3 bases, with 13 bases between them. Germline V CDR1 and CDR2: WSHSY, SAAADI. CDR3 nucleotide sequence: TGCGCCAGCAAAGCAGACGGGAGCTACGAGCAGTACTTC. Protein product: CASKADGSYEQYF.

This chain uses TRBV4-1 with TRBJ1-4; TRBD1 matches 7 bases. Germline V gene lookup returns CDR1 MGHRA and CDR2 YSYEKL. The CDR3 runs to 15 residues. V lost 4 bases to trimming and J lost 4 bases; unmatched junction nucleotides: 6. CDR3 bases: TGCGCCAGCAGCCGGTCCGGGACAGTTAATGAAAAACTGTTTTTT. Residues: CASSRSGTVNEKLFF.

The rearrangement links TRBV12-3 or TRBV12-4 to TRBJ2-1, with 8 bases fitting TRBD2. Trimming cost V 8 bases and J 9 bases; bases outside gene matches: 12. The CDR3 length is 14 residues. CDR3: CASLTGLAGFEQFF. The CDR3 DNA follows: TGTGCCAGCCTAACAGGACTAGCAGGTTTTGAGCAGTTCTTC.

V and J are TRBV7-8 and TRBJ2-3; a weak D match, TRBD2 (5 bases). From germline, CDR1 is SGHVS and CDR2 FQNEAQ. The CDR3 covers 13 residues. V was trimmed by 6 bases and J by 6 bases, leaving 13 bases between them. For the CDR3, the DNA is TGTGCCAGCAGTCCGCGGGTGGTGGATACGCAGTATTTT. It translates to CASSPRVVDTQYF.

This clonotype was picked up a small number of times. The V and J genes are TRBV4-3 and TRBJ2-1; maybe TRBD1 (5 bases). Trimming took off 1 base at V and 7 bases at J, with 14 bases between the two ends. This CDR3 has 15 amino acids. Germline assignment: CDR1 LGHNA and CDR2 YSLEER. The CDR3 nucleotides read TGCGCCAGCAGCCAAGCTTCGACAGACCGTAATGAGCAGTTCTTC. Amino acid sequence: CASSQASTDRNEQFF.

This clonotype was detected a few times. V usage is TRBV5-1 and J usage is TRBJ2-3; the D is unclear. The CDR3 totals 15 residues. Looked up from germline, CDR1 is SGHRS and CDR2 is YFSETQ. V gave up 1 base and J gave up 2 bases, with 11 bases separating them. The CDR3 region is CASSLRAEFTDTQYF. The CDR3 nucleotides are TGCGCCAGCAGCTTGAGGGCAGAGTTCACAGATACGCAGTATTTT. Complete variable domain (other parts from reference TRBV5-1 and TRBJ2-3): KAGVTQTPRYLIKTRGQQVTLSCSPISGHRSVSWYQQTPGQGLQFLFEYFSETQRNKGNFPGRFSGRQFSNSRSEMNVSTLELGDSALYLCASSLRAEFTDTQYFGPGTRLTVL.